A selection of T cell receptor beta chains follows, all from one sample in a study of OX40 agonist ivuxolimab in advanced cancers. This table comes from immunoSEQ multiplex PCR, and its TCRdb copy is limited to in-frame clones, with some not included. Here the sample spans about 25,000 clones, about 86% being singletons. Sequenced material: CD4+ or CD8+ T cells sorted from blood, taken in a trial of the OX40 agonist ivuxolimab. Receptors originate from an adult with an advanced solid tumor such as melanoma, head and neck, liver or kidney cancer. Each CDR3 is given without its conserved first and last residue.

TRBV28 11 ASSGTGGNGYT
TRBV5-1 13 ASSLGQGAKDTQY
TRBV27 15 ASSSPRDRGPSAGYT
TRBV28 12 ASSAWDSLTEAF
TRBV5-1 9 ASSPGVEQY
TRBV19 13 ASSMAAGGLNEQF
TRBV5-1 13 ASSLEPASPYEQY
TRBV2 10 ASTPSRETQY
TRBV6-1 11 ASSDRVGNEQF
TRBV9 11 ASSVARGDEQF
TRBV4-1 10 ASSPSGAEAF
TRBV5-1 14 ASKLATGNRNNEQF
TRBV27 11 ASSLGRVYEQY
TRBV27 13 ASSFASGFYNEQF
TRBV19 13 ASSPFGGPYYGYT
TRBV29-1 15 SVENPFERELGDTQY
TRBV18 12 ASSSRVSTDTQY
TRBV5-8 14 ASSGPGLAVIYEQY
TRBV28 13 ASSSLSGSYNEQF
TRBV30 10 AWGFAGREQF
TRBV7-9 14 ASSSSPGQGSETQY
TRBV7-9 16 ASSLAGGRFSGANVLT
TRBV27 14 ASSSRPAISYNEQF
TRBV4-2 15 ASSQDRSGPAYNEQF
TRBV4-1 15 ASSLPQGAQAGNTIY
TRBV6-4 10 ASSDSNNEQF
TRBV5-4 13 ASSLGTSGYNEQF
TRBV2 10 ASTSGQHEQF
TRBV9 11 ASTGQGEEKLF
TRBV5-4 12 ASSPGLAVNEQF
TRBV19 10 ASSHSFTEAF